A single sample gave rise to the 5 T cell receptor beta chains below, sequenced in a study of blood T cell repertoires in COVID-19. Method: immunoSEQ multiplex PCR; TCRdb's copy keeps in-frame clones and lacks some. The table records around 300,000 clones, about 89% of them present only once. Sequencing input: PBMCs or T cells enriched from blood (not recorded which). The receptors originated from a woman aged 30 to 39 who had recovered from COVID-19.

Points on this clone: The same CDR3 also results from other DNA sequences found in this sample. The CDR3 loop is CASSLGTGGNQPQHF. In DNA, the CDR3 is TGCGCCAGCAGCTTGGGGACAGGCGGCAATCAGCCCCAGCATTTT. The chain links TRBV5-1 to TRBJ1-5; 7 positions match TRBD1. V lost 0 bases to trimming and J lost 2 bases; unmatched junction nucleotides: 2. The CDR3 length is 15 residues. In germline, CDR1 is SGHRS, CDR2 YFSETQ.

This clone was observed a few times. The rearrangement uses TRBV11-2 and TRBJ2-7; tentative D call: TRBD1 (6 bases). The germline gives CDR1 SGHAT, CDR2 FQNNGV. This CDR3 has 17 amino acids. Between the trimmed V and J ends, which lost 2 bases and 3 bases, there was a span of 20 bases. The CDR3 protein is CASSLRGGRGGGYEQYF. The CDR3 nucleotides read TGTGCCAGCAGCTTAAGAGGGGGAAGGGGTGGCGGCTACGAGCAGTACTTC.

The chain links TRBV4-3 to TRBJ1-5; unclear D gene. The CDR3 extends over 13 amino acids. Germline V gene lookup returns CDR1 LGHNA and CDR2 YSLEER. V shed 0 bases and J shed 7 bases, with 7 bases lying between them. The CDR3 is CASSQDSRQPQHF. The CDR3 DNA reads as TGCGCCAGCAGCCAAGATTCCAGGCAGCCCCAGCATTTT.

The J gene is TRBJ2-1, the V gene TRBV7-8; D is possibly TRBD1 (6 bases). CDR3 length: 15 residues. V lost 3 bases and J 0 bases, leaving 9 bases between the germline ends. Per germline, CDR1 SGHVS and CDR2 FQNEAQ. The CDR3 sequence is CASSFSQGSYNEQFF. The CDR3 DNA reads TGTGCCAGCAGCTTTTCACAGGGCTCCTACAATGAGCAGTTCTTC.

The rearrangement joins TRBV11-3 to TRBJ2-2; TRBD1 is a possible D gene (5 bases). From germline, CDR1 is SGHNT and CDR2 YENEEA. Trimming pared 4 bases from V and 7 bases from J, leaving 13 bases between. The CDR3 length is 14 residues. CDR3 bases: TGTGCCAGCAGCTCACACAGGAGTATCGGGGAGCTGTTTTTT. Translating gives CASSSHRSIGELFF.